One sample yielded the 23 T cell receptor beta chains listed below, sequenced in a study of blood T cells in healthy people across ages. The use of a sample-barcoded 5' primer and a J-beta primer mix characterized a second PCR of about 7 to 12 cycles. Via MiXCR, TCRdb re-called the 5' RACE reads, giving one row per CDR3 protein. This table holds under 2,000,000 distinct CDR3 sequences, approximately 50% found once. Sequenced: blood. All receptors derive from a woman aged 40 to 50 in good health.

The CDR3 sequence is CASSRVGQGTDTQYF. DNA for the CDR3: TGCGCCAGCAGCAGAGTGGGACAGGGCACAGATACGCAGTATTTT. V usage is TRBV5-1 and J usage is TRBJ2-3, with 8 bases matching TRBD1. The J segment lost 1 base and the V segment lost 4 bases, leaving 5 bases of the junction unmatched. CDR1 is SGHRS and CDR2 is YFSETQ in the germline V gene. The CDR3 runs to 15 residues.

This clonotype occurred a few times. The chain joins TRBV7-9 to TRBJ2-1; the D is unclear. Germline V gives CDR1 SEHNR, CDR2 FQNEAQ (reference sequence). Between the trimmed V and J ends, which lost 5 bases and 12 bases, there was a span of 14 bases. The length of the CDR3 is 12 residues. CDR3 coding DNA: TGTGCCAGCAGCCCTAGTTGGTTCGGGCAGTTCTTC. It is translated as CASSPSWFGQFF.

This sequence joins TRBV6-6 and TRBJ2-3, with a possible D match to TRBD2 (7 bases). Per the germline V gene, CDR1 is MNHNY and CDR2 is SVGAGI (reference sequence). Trimming left V 7 bases short and J 3 bases short, with 17 bases between. CDR3 length: 15 amino acids. The CDR3 coding sequence is TGTGCCAGCAATGATCGGGGGGCGAATACAGATACGCAGTATTTT. Translated, it gives CASNDRGANTDTQYF.

This chain joins TRBV7-8 and TRBJ2-5, with a weak D call TRBD2 (6 bases). V lost 2 bases and J lost 11, with 27 bases in between. The CDR3 has 17 residues. The germline CDR1 and CDR2 sequences are SGHVS and FQNEAQ. CDR3 in DNA: TGTGCCAGCAGCTTAAATTATTACGGGACTGAAAACAATGAGCAGTACTTC. This codes for CASSLNYYGTENNEQYF.

This rearrangement joins TRBV2 to TRBJ2-5, with a weak D call TRBD1 (6 bases). From germline, CDR1 is SNHLY and CDR2 FYNNEI. This CDR3 has 14 residues. Trimming shortened V by 6 bases and J by 7 bases, and 18 bases separated the two germline ends. The CDR3 spells CASRERGRGGTQYF. The DNA for the CDR3 is TGTGCCAGCAGGGAAAGGGGGAGAGGCGGGACCCAGTACTTC.

This sequence joins TRBV5-1 and TRBJ2-4; D tentatively reads TRBD1 or TRBD2 (5 bases each). This CDR3 has 14 amino acids. V lost 6 bases to trimming and J lost 8 bases, with 18 bases between them. Germline CDR1 SGHRS, CDR2 YFSETQ. In DNA, the CDR3 is TGCGCCAGCAAAGTACACGGAGTGGGGGACATTCAGTACTTC. Its translation: CASKVHGVGDIQYF.

The V and J genes are TRBV4-1 and TRBJ2-1; a possible D gene is TRBD2 (6 bases). V gave up 3 bases and J gave up 8 bases, with 17 bases separating them. Germline V CDR1 and CDR2: MGHRA, YSYEKL. This CDR3 has 15 residues. CDR3 residues: CASSQGREVPYEQFF. CDR3 nucleotides: TGCGCCAGCAGCCAGGGTAGGGAGGTCCCCTATGAGCAGTTCTTC.

V and J are TRBV10-3 and TRBJ2-5; tentatively, D is TRBD2 (5 bases). Germline-derived CDR1 and CDR2 are ENHRY and SYGVKD. The V end lost 0 bases, the J end lost 2 bases, and 10 bases lay between the germline ends. CDR3 length: 15 amino acids. CDR3: CAISESRGGQETQYF. CDR3 bases: TGTGCCATCAGTGAGTCGAGAGGAGGACAAGAGACCCAGTACTTC.

The chain is built from TRBV2 and TRBJ1-5; 7 nucleotides line up with TRBD1. The CDR3 consists of 15 residues. The germline V gene has CDR1 SNHLY and CDR2 FYNNEI. The trim removed 5 bases at V and 4 bases at J, leaving 8 bases unmatched. The CDR3: CASSTGQAGNQPQHF. The CDR3, as DNA: TGTGCCAGCAGTACCGGACAGGCGGGAAATCAGCCCCAGCATTTT.

The J gene is TRBJ2-4, the V gene TRBV6-2 or TRBV6-3; possibly TRBD1 for D (6 bases). The germline CDR1 and CDR2 sequences are MNHEY and SVGEGT. The length of the CDR3 is 18 residues. Trimming took 2 bases from V and 0 from J, leaving 17 bases between them. This CDR3 is CASSYRNGQSLAKNIQYF. The CDR3 DNA follows: TGTGCCAGCAGTTACCGTAATGGACAGTCTCTAGCCAAAAACATTCAGTACTTC.

A few counts support this clonotype. CDR3 sequence: CSARDWASGTNEQFF. In nucleotides, the CDR3 is TGCAGTGCTAGAGATTGGGCTAGCGGGACGAATGAGCAGTTCTTC. The chain carries TRBV20-1 and TRBJ2-1; 9 positions match TRBD2. The CDR3 runs 15 residues. The V segment lost 0 bases and the J segment 7 bases; nucleotides outside the gene matches: 7. Per the germline V gene, CDR1 is DFQATT and CDR2 is SNEGSKA (reference sequence).

To note about this clonotype: A junction end diverges from the germline sequence, so it may reflect a read error. This chain links TRBV12-3 or TRBV12-4 with TRBJ2-7, with 7 positions matching TRBD1. The DNA end favors TRBJ2-5, so the J call may be wrong. This CDR3 region has 14 residues. The CDR3 DNA reads as TGTGCCTGCAGGTCGGCAGGGGGTGAGGAGACCCAGTACTTC. Amino acids: CACRSAGGEETQYF.

This chain links TRBV2 with TRBJ2-7, with 7 bases lining up with TRBD1. The J call could be wrong; TRBJ2-4 is a better fit for the DNA end. The CDR3 loop spans 14 amino acids. The V gene's germline CDR1 is SNHLY and CDR2 FYNNEI. For the CDR3, the DNA is TGTGCCAGCGGCCGGGACAGAGGCGAAAACATTCAGTACTTC. Translation gives CASGRDRGENIQYF.

The chain is built from TRBV15 and TRBJ1-4, with 7 bases fitting TRBD1. Trimming removed 1 base from V and 6 bases from J; junction bases left unmatched: 8. Germline V gene data show CDR1 as LNHNV and CDR2 as YYDKDF (reference sequence). CDR3 length equals 16 residues. The CDR3: CATSRGGSTGDEKLFF. The CDR3 DNA is TGTGCCACCAGCAGAGGCGGCAGCACAGGGGATGAAAAACTGTTTTTT.

This clonotype appeared a few times. The CDR3 is CASGLRNTQYF. In DNA, the CDR3 is TGCGCCAGCGGGTTGAGAAATACGCAGTATTTT. The chain employs TRBV10-1 and TRBJ2-3; D not resolved. CDR3 length: 11 amino acids. V was clipped by 8 bases and J by 7 bases, with 10 bases between them. Germline V CDR1 and CDR2: WNHNN, SYGVQD (reference sequence).

V gene TRBV28 combines with J gene TRBJ2-7, with D possibly TRBD1 on 6 matching bases. Per germline, CDR1 MDHEN and CDR2 SYDVKM. The CDR3 totals 16 residues. V was trimmed by 8 bases and J by 2 bases, leaving 22 bases between them. CDR3 nucleotide sequence: TGTGCCAGCCCGTTTGGGCAGGGGCCGCCAACCTACGAGCAGTACTTC. Protein sequence: CASPFGQGPPTYEQYF.

Regarding this clonotype: The junction shows a germline mismatch at one end, possibly a read error. This chain joins TRBV15 and TRBJ2-5, with unresolved D. From germline, CDR1 is LNHNV and CDR2 YYDKDF (reference sequence). The CDR3 loop spans 15 amino acids. CDR3 region: CTTSRLGLSLGTQYF. CDR3 sequence (DNA): TGTACCACCAGCAGATTGGGTCTTTCCCTAGGGACCCAGTACTTC.

V is TRBV20-1 and J is TRBJ1-1; D is undetermined. V was trimmed by 6 bases and J by 4 bases, leaving 12 bases between them. This CDR3 spans 12 amino acids. Germline-derived CDR1 and CDR2 are DFQATT and SNEGSKA (reference sequence). As DNA, the CDR3 is TGCAGTGCCCCCGGTCGGGGCACTGAAGCTTTCTTT. Protein product: CSAPGRGTEAFF.

This clonotype has only a few counts. The chain has TRBV3-1 and TRBJ2-5; D is perhaps TRBD1 (6 bases). Trimming removed 8 bases at V and 5 bases at J, with 12 bases between. The CDR3 covers 12 residues. Per germline, CDR1 LGHDT and CDR2 YNNKEL (reference sequence). The CDR3 bases are TGTGCCAGCGCACAGGGAGTGGAGACCCAGTACTTC. Amino acid sequence: CASAQGVETQYF.

This clonotype was counted only a few times. The gene calls are TRBV5-1 and TRBJ2-7; D unresolved. Trimming took 0 bases from V and 6 from J, leaving 13 bases between them. The CDR3 sequence is 14 residues long. Germline V gene sequence: CDR1 SGHRS, CDR2 YFSETQ. The CDR3 bases are TGCGCCAGCAGCTTGGCCGTTACCCCCGGCGAGCAGTACTTC. This encodes CASSLAVTPGEQYF. Together with reference TRBV5-1 and TRBJ2-7, the CDR3 gives the full variable domain: KAGVTQTPRYLIKTRGQQVTLSCSPISGHRSVSWYQQTPGQGLQFLFEYFSETQRNKGNFPGRFSGRQFSNSRSEMNVSTLELGDSALYLCASSLAVTPGEQYFGPGTRLTVT.

The chain employs TRBV10-3 and TRBJ2-7; TRBD2 aligns across 12 bases. The trim removed 3 bases at V and 7 bases at J, leaving 4 bases unmatched. Germline V gives CDR1 ENHRY, CDR2 SYGVKD. The length of the CDR3 is 14 residues. In DNA form, the CDR3 reads TGTGCCATCAGTGAACAACTAGCGGGGGGAGAGCAGTACTTC. Translated: CAISEQLAGGEQYF.

The chain recombines TRBV25-1 with TRBJ2-1; 7 bases are a match to TRBD2. Germline CDR1 and CDR2: MGHDK and SYGVNS. V lost 3 bases to trimming and J lost 5 bases; unmatched junction nucleotides: 4. The CDR3 loop spans 14 amino acids. In nucleotides, the CDR3 is TGTGCCAGCAGTGATCCGGCGGGGGACAATGAGCAGTTCTTC. It specifies CASSDPAGDNEQFF.

This clonotype was counted a few times. The rearrangement joins TRBV20-1 to TRBJ2-5; D is unresolved. The DNA end favors TRBJ2-7, so the J call may be wrong. In germline, CDR1 is DFQATT, CDR2 SNEGSKA (reference sequence). The CDR3 is 11 amino acids. CDR3: CSAPRSDEQYF. The CDR3 bases are TGCAGTGCTCCTCGTTCGGACGAGCAGTACTTC.